A single sample gave rise to the 24 T cell receptor beta chains below, sequenced in a study of blood T cell repertoires in COVID-19. Profiling relied on immunoSEQ multiplex PCR, and the TCRdb table lists in-frame clones only, not all of them. This table holds around 290,000 clones, 75% to 90% found once. Sequences were obtained from peripheral blood. The receptors come from a woman between 70 and 85 years old with COVID-19, enrolled during active disease.

The chain joins TRBV30 to TRBJ1-6; weak D call: TRBD1 (5 bases). This CDR3 has 16 residues. Germline V lookup: CDR1 GTSNPN, CDR2 SVGIG (reference sequence). Trimming stripped 4 bases from V and 0 bases from J, with 13 bases between. CDR3 loop: CAWMAGQSSYNSPLHF. The DNA of the CDR3 is TGTGCCTGGATGGCCGGACAAAGCTCCTATAATTCACCCCTCCACTTT.

This chain joins TRBV7-9 and TRBJ2-2, with D possibly being TRBD1 (5 bases). CDR3 length: 14 amino acids. The ends were cut back, 4 bases at V and 5 bases at J, with 11 bases in the middle. The germline CDR1 and CDR2 sequences are SEHNR and FQNEAQ (reference sequence). In nucleotides, the CDR3 is TGTGCCAGCAGCTCCTACCAGGGAACCGGGGAGCTGTTTTTT. This translates into CASSSYQGTGELFF.

The V gene is TRBV10-3, the J gene TRBJ2-1, with 10 bases matching TRBD2. The V segment lost 11 bases and the J segment 4 bases; nucleotides outside the gene matches: 11. In germline, CDR1 is ENHRY, CDR2 SYGVKD. The CDR3 extends over 15 amino acids. The CDR3 here is CASGASGGPYNEQFF. CDR3 DNA: TGTGCCTCGGGGGCTAGCGGGGGCCCATACAATGAGCAGTTCTTC.

The V gene is TRBV7-2, the J gene TRBJ1-5; perhaps TRBD1 as D (5 bases). CDR1 is SGHTA and CDR2 is FQGNSA in the germline V gene. V was cut by 5 bases and J by 7 bases, with 27 bases left in between. The CDR3 extends over 18 amino acids. CDR3 in amino acids: CASSPGWGGGEQGQPQHF. For the CDR3, the DNA is TGTGCCAGCAGCCCAGGGTGGGGTGGAGGGGAGCAAGGGCAGCCCCAGCATTTT.

The chain uses TRBV19 and TRBJ1-1; D perhaps matches TRBD1 (6 bases). The germline gives CDR1 LNHDA, CDR2 SQIVND (reference sequence). The V end lost 7 bases, the J end lost 8 bases, and 20 bases lay between the germline ends. This CDR3 is built from 14 residues. This CDR3 is CASKESGVSPEAFF. In nucleotides, the CDR3 is TGTGCCAGTAAGGAGTCAGGGGTAAGTCCCGAAGCTTTCTTT.

This clone was observed a few times. Other DNA sequences in the sample encode the same CDR3. The V gene is TRBV5-1, the J gene TRBJ1-2; 9 bases match TRBD1. The CDR3 is 14 residues long. Looked up from germline, CDR1 is SGHRS and CDR2 is YFSETQ. V was pared by 3 bases and J by 2 bases, with 2 bases of the junction left unmatched. CDR3 sequence reads: CASSSQGANYGYTF. DNA of the CDR3: TGCGCCAGCAGCTCACAGGGGGCCAACTATGGCTACACCTTC.

The chain couples TRBV21-1 to TRBJ2-6; the table's D call TRBD1 went unverified against the DNA. TRBV21-1 is labeled a pseudogene. This CDR3 has 15 amino acids. The CDR3 sequence is CASSKEGSGANVLTF. The CDR3 DNA reads TGTGCCAGCAGCAAAGAGGGGTCTGGGGCCAACGTCCTGACTTTC.

The chain has TRBV4-3 and TRBJ2-1; 8 positions agree with TRBD2. Germline-derived CDR1 and CDR2 are LGHNA and YSLEER. V trimming: 0 bases; J trimming: 7 bases; junction bases outside the gene matches: 8. This CDR3 spans 16 amino acids. The CDR3 nucleotides are TGCGCCAGCAGCCAAGAGACGGGGGGGCTATGGAATGAGCAGTTCTTC. Translation: CASSQETGGLWNEQFF.

The rearrangement links TRBV9 to TRBJ1-3, with D possibly being TRBD1 (5 bases). The CDR3 totals 12 residues. The V gene lost 0 bases and the J gene lost 8 bases, with 6 bases spanning the gap. Germline loops: CDR1 SGDLS, CDR2 YYNGEE. The DNA of the CDR3 is TGTGCCAGCAGCGTAGGGGGGGACACCATATATTTT. It encodes CASSVGGDTIYF.

This chain joins TRBV7-2 and TRBJ2-1; TRBD1 aligns across 8 bases. The CDR3 is made up of 14 amino acids. The germline CDR1 and CDR2 sequences are SGHTA and FQGNSA. V lost 5 bases and J lost 8; bases outside the gene matches: 8. DNA for the CDR3: TGTGCCAGCAGCCTAAGGACAGGGTGGGATGAGCAGTTCTTC. Translating it yields CASSLRTGWDEQFF.

The V and J genes are TRBV28 and TRBJ1-1, with TRBD1 as a possible D gene (5 bases). Trimming stripped 5 bases from V and 11 bases from J, with 18 bases between. Germline lookup yields CDR1 MDHEN and CDR2 SYDVKM. The CDR3 is 13 residues long. The DNA of the CDR3 is TGTGCCAGCAGTCAGGGTGGCCGGATGGAGGCTTTCTTT. Translating it yields CASSQGGRMEAFF.

This sequence joins TRBV28 and TRBJ1-1; TRBD1 agrees at 10 bases. The germline V gene has CDR1 MDHEN and CDR2 SYDVKM. The V segment lost 5 bases and the J segment 5 bases; nucleotides outside the gene matches: 2. This CDR3 is 13 amino acids long. CDR3 amino acids: CASSDRGRTEAFF. The DNA of the CDR3 is TGTGCCAGCAGTGACAGGGGGCGAACTGAAGCTTTCTTT.

The genes are TRBV5-1 and TRBJ1-2, with D possibly being TRBD1 (6 bases). This CDR3 is built from 15 residues. Germline loops: CDR1 SGHRS, CDR2 YFSETQ. V was clipped by 4 bases and J by 4 bases, with 17 bases between them. The CDR3 sequence: CASSQTAGDSYGYTF. CDR3 in DNA: TGCGCCAGCAGCCAGACTGCAGGGGATTCCTATGGCTACACCTTC.

This clone was observed a single time. The chain joins TRBV6-5 to TRBJ2-2; TRBD1 is a possible D gene (5 bases). The ends were cut back, 7 bases at V and 4 bases at J, with 10 bases in the middle. There are 13 residues in the CDR3. CDR1 MNHEY and CDR2 SVGAGI come from the germline V gene. CDR3 residues: CASTPGRTGELFF. The CDR3 coding sequence is TGTGCCAGCACCCCAGGGCGCACCGGGGAGCTGTTTTTT.

In the case of this clone: Different DNA sequences within this sample yield the same CDR3. The chain couples TRBV9 to TRBJ2-3; no clear D. The V gene lost 0 bases and the J gene lost 1 base, with 9 bases spanning the gap. The CDR3 runs 15 residues. Germline V CDR1 and CDR2: SGDLS, YYNGEE. The CDR3 DNA reads as TGTGCCAGCAGCGTAGAAGGAGAAGGCACAGATACGCAGTATTTT. It yields the protein CASSVEGEGTDTQYF.

The rearrangement links TRBV12-3 or TRBV12-4 to TRBJ1-1; D might be TRBD1 (5 bases). The CDR3 is 13 residues long. With 0 bases removed from V and 10 bases from J, the gap between germline ends came to 12 bases. The DNA for the CDR3 is TGTGCCAGCAGTTTAGCCGGGGGATTCGGAGCTTTCTTT. Protein: CASSLAGGFGAFF.

The V gene is TRBV18, the J gene TRBJ2-7, with 10 bases fitting TRBD2. The germline gives CDR1 KGHSH, CDR2 LQKENI. CDR3 size: 18 residues. The ends lost 2 bases at V and 0 bases at J; junction bases unmatched: 10. The CDR3 here is CASSPNVPSGGSSYEQYF. CDR3 in DNA: TGTGCCAGCTCACCAAACGTCCCTAGCGGGGGAAGCTCCTACGAGCAGTACTTC.

The chain is built from TRBV3-1 (or the pseudogene TRBV3-2) and TRBJ2-1, with D possibly TRBD1 on 6 matching bases. CDR1 and CDR2 from the germline V gene are LGHDT and YNNKEL (reference sequence). This CDR3 comprises 16 residues. Trimming took 10 bases from V and 7 from J, leaving 26 bases between them. This CDR3 reads CATSHRRGVDLNEQFF. CDR3 nucleotides: TGTGCCACCAGTCATCGCAGGGGAGTGGATCTTAATGAGCAGTTCTTC.

The CDR3 reads CASGPGDTQYF. As DNA, the CDR3 is TGTGCCAGCGGCCCGGGGGATACGCAGTATTTT. The chain couples TRBV27 to TRBJ2-3; TRBD2 might be the D (5 bases). The V gene lost 8 bases and the J gene lost 6 bases, with 9 bases spanning the gap. Looked up from germline, CDR1 is MNHEY and CDR2 is SMNVEV (reference sequence). The CDR3 spans 11 residues.

The chain carries TRBV19 and TRBJ2-5, with unresolved D. CDR1 and CDR2 (germline): LNHDA, SQIVND (reference sequence). The CDR3 has 11 amino acids. Trimming removed 8 bases from V and 7 bases from J, with 11 bases in between. CDR3 sequence: CASGLGLTQYF. CDR3 in DNA: TGTGCCAGTGGGCTTGGGCTGACCCAGTACTTC. The full variable domain, its missing parts supplied by reference TRBV19 and TRBJ2-5, is DGGITQSPKYLFRKEGQNVTLSCEQNLNHDAMYWYRQDPGQGLRLIYYSQIVNDFQKGDIAEGYSVSREKKESFPLTVTSAQKNPTAFYLCASGLGLTQYFGPGTRLLVL.

The J gene is TRBJ2-1, the V gene TRBV2, with 12 nucleotides matching TRBD1. Germline V gene lookup returns CDR1 SNHLY and CDR2 FYNNEI. V trimming: 2 bases; J trimming: 8 bases; junction bases outside the gene matches: 7. The CDR3 runs 16 residues. In nucleotides, the CDR3 is TGTGCCAGCAGTGAAATGGGACAGGGGGCTAGGTATGAGCAGTTCTTC. Protein: CASSEMGQGARYEQFF.

The chain carries TRBV7-8 and TRBJ1-6; D is perhaps TRBD1 (6 bases). CDR1 and CDR2 from the germline V gene are SGHVS and FQNEAQ. The CDR3 has 14 residues. Trimming stripped 5 bases from V and 7 bases from J, with 12 bases between. Here the CDR3 reads CASSNGQPNSPLHF. The DNA of the CDR3 is TGTGCCAGCAGCAACGGACAGCCCAATTCACCCCTCCACTTT. Together with reference TRBV7-8 and TRBJ1-6, the CDR3 gives the full variable domain: GAGVSQSPRYKVAKRGQDVALRCDPISGHVSLFWYQQALGQGPEFLTYFQNEAQLDKSGLPSDRFFAERPEGSVSTLKIQRTQQEDSAVYLCASSNGQPNSPLHFGNGTRLTVT.

The V call is TRBV5-1, the J call TRBJ2-7; 10 bases map to TRBD1. Trimming cost V 2 bases and J 7 bases; bases outside gene matches: 6. CDR3 length: 14 amino acids. Germline values: CDR1 SGHRS, CDR2 YFSETQ. Here the CDR3 reads CASSFQGTGEEQYF. The CDR3 nucleotides are TGCGCCAGCAGCTTTCAGGGGACAGGGGAAGAGCAGTACTTC.

V is TRBV6-5 and J is TRBJ2-7; D uncertain. The V gene lost 7 bases and the J gene lost 2 bases, with 15 bases spanning the gap. Germline-derived CDR1 and CDR2 are MNHEY and SVGAGI. The CDR3 length is 14 residues. The CDR3 is CASTSRNGAYEQYF. The CDR3 DNA follows: TGTGCCAGCACCAGTAGGAACGGAGCCTACGAGCAGTACTTC.